This T cell receptor (beta chain) was sequenced for a study of T cells after posttransplantation cyclophosphamide. Only in-frame clones appear in the TCRdb table, and some are missing; sequencing was by immunoSEQ multiplex PCR. This table holds more than 30,000 clones, about nine tenths found once. The naive gate required viable CD3+CD4+ or CD3+CD8+ cells with CCR7+CD45RA+CD45RO-CD95-CD27+CD28+ phenotype. This related bone marrow graft donor gave peripheral blood on the day of marrow donation. The CDR3 length is 15 residues. The trim removed 4 bases at V and 0 bases at J, leaving 3 bases unmatched. Germline CDR1 is MNHEY and CDR2 is SVGAGI. This clone was recorded once.

The chain has TRBV6-5 and TRBJ1-3; 7 nucleotides match TRBD1. Sequencing input: naive CD4+ T cells sorted from PBMCs. The TCR sequence derives from a woman aged 55-69 years in good health, CMV-negative, and a related stem cell transplant donor. CDR3 amino acids: CASSSTGVSGNTIYF. The DNA of the CDR3 is TGTGCCAGCAGTTCAACAGGGGTCTCTGGAAACACCATATATTTT.